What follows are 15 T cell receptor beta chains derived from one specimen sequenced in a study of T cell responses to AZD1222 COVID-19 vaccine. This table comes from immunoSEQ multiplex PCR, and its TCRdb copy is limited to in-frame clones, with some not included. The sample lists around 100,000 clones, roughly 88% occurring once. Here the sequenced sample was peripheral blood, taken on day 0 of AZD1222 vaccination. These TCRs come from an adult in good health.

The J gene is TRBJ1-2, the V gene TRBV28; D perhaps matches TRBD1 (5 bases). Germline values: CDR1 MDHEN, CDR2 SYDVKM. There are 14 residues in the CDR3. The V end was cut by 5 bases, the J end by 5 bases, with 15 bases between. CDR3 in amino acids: CASSTQAGRYGYTF. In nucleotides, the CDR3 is TGTGCCAGCAGTACCCAGGCAGGGCGATATGGCTACACCTTC.

CDR3 sequence: CASSVVDGTGYTF. The CDR3 DNA reads TGTGCCAGCAGCGTAGTGGACGGTACGGGCTACACCTTC. The chain combines TRBV9 with TRBJ1-2; D ambiguous. The CDR3 totals 13 residues. V shed 0 bases and J shed 8 bases, with 11 bases lying between them. The germline V gene encodes CDR1 SGDLS and CDR2 YYNGEE.

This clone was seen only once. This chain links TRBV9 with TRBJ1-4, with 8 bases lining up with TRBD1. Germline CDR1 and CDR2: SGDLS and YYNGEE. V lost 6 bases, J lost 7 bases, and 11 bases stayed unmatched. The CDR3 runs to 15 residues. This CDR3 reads CASTMTGAQGEKLFF. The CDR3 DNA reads TGTGCCAGCACCATGACAGGGGCTCAAGGTGAAAAACTGTTTTTT.

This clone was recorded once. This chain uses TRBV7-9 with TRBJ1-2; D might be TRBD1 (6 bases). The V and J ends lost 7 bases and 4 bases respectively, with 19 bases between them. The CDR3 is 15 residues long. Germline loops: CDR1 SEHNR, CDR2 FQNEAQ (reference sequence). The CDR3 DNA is TGTGCCAGCACCGAAGTGGGGGGGGCTCCCTATGGCTACACCTTC. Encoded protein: CASTEVGGAPYGYTF. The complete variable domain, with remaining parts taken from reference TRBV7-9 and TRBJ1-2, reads DTGVSQNPRHKITKRGQNVTFRCDPISEHNRLYWYRQTLGQGPEFLTYFQNEAQLEKSRLLSDRFSAERPKGSFSTLEIQRTEQGDSAMYLCASTEVGGAPYGYTFGSGTRLTVV.

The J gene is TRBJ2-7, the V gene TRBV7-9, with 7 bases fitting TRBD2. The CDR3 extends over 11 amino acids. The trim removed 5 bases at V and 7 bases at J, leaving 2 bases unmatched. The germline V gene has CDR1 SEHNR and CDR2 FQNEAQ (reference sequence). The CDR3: CASSKGGEQYF. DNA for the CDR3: TGTGCCAGCAGCAAGGGAGGGGAGCAGTACTTC.

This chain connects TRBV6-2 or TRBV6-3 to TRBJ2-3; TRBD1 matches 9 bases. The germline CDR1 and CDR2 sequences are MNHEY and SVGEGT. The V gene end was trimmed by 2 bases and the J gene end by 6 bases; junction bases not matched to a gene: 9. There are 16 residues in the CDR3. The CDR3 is CASSYPPGTGLDTQYF. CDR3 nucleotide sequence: TGTGCCAGCAGTTACCCCCCCGGGACAGGGTTGGATACGCAGTATTTT.

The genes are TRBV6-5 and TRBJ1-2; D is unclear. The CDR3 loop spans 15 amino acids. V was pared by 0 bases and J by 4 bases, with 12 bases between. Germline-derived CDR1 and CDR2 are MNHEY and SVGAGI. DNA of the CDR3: TGTGCCAGCAGTTACTCGAGTCGGGATGGCTATGGCTACACCTTC. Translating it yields CASSYSSRDGYGYTF.

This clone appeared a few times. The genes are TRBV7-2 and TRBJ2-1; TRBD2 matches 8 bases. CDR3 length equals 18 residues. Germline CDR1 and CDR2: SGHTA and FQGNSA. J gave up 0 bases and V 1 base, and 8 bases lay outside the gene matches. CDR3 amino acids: CASSLDLGGGRSYNEQFF. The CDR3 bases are TGTGCCAGCAGCTTAGATCTGGGCGGGGGGCGCTCCTACAATGAGCAGTTCTTC. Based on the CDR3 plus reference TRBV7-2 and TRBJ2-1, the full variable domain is GAGVSQSPSNKVTEKGKDVELRCDPISGHTALYWYRQSLGQGLEFLIYFQGNSAPDKSGLPSDRFSAERTGGSVSTLTIQRTQQEDSAVYLCASSLDLGGGRSYNEQFFGPGTRLTVL.

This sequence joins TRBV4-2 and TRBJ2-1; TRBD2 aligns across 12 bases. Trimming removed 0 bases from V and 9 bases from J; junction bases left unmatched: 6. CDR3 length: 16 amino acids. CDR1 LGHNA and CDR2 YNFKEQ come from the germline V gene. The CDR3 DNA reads TGTGCCAGCAGCCAAGATCCTAGCGGGGGGGCAAGTGAGCAGTTCTTC. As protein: CASSQDPSGGASEQFF.

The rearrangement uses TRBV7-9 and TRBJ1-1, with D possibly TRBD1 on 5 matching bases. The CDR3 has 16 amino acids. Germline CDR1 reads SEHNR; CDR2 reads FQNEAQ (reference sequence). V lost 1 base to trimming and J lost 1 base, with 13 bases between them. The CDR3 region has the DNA TGTGCCAGCAGCTTAGGGGGACGAGGGAGGAACACTGAAGCTTTCTTT. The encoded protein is CASSLGGRGRNTEAFF.

Written as DNA, the CDR3 is TGCGCCAGCAGTGAAGTCGACAGGCCCTACGAGCAGTACTTC. It translates to CASSEVDRPYEQYF. The chain carries TRBV10-1 and TRBJ2-7; perhaps TRBD1 as D (6 bases). This CDR3 contains 14 residues. The germline V and J ends were trimmed by 3 bases and 2 bases, with 11 bases remaining between them. Germline-derived CDR1 and CDR2 are WNHNN and SYGVQD (reference sequence).

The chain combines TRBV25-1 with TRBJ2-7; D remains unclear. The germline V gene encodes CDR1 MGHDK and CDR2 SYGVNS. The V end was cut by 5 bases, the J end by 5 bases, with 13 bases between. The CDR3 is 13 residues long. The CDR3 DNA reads TGTGCCAGCAGTACCGGCCTCAACAACGAGCAGTACTTC. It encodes CASSTGLNNEQYF.

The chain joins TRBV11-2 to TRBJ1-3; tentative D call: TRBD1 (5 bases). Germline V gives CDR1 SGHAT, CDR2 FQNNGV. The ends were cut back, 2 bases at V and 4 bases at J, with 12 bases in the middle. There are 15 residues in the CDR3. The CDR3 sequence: CASSLRGIRGNTIYF. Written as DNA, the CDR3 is TGTGCCAGCAGCTTACGGGGGATTAGGGGAAACACCATATATTTT.

This CDR3 reads CASRLGTQSHEQYF. The CDR3 DNA follows: TGTGCCAGTAGATTGGGCACTCAAAGCCACGAGCAGTACTTC. The chain has TRBV19 and TRBJ2-7; D is unclear. The CDR3 is 14 amino acids. From germline, CDR1 is LNHDA and CDR2 SQIVND (reference sequence). The ends were cut back, 6 bases at V and 5 bases at J, with 17 bases in the middle. The variable domain in full, with the rest retrieved from reference TRBV19 and TRBJ2-7, is DGGITQSPKYLFRKEGQNVTLSCEQNLNHDAMYWYRQDPGQGLRLIYYSQIVNDFQKGDIAEGYSVSREKKESFPLTVTSAQKNPTAFYLCASRLGTQSHEQYFGPGTRLTVT.

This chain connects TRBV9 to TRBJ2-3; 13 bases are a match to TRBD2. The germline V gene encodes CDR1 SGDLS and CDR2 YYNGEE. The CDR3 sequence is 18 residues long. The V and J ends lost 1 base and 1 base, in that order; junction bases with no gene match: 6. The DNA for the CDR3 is TGTGCCAGCAGCGTAACTAGCGGGGGGGCGTCAGGCACAGATACGCAGTATTTT. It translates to CASSVTSGGASGTDTQYF.